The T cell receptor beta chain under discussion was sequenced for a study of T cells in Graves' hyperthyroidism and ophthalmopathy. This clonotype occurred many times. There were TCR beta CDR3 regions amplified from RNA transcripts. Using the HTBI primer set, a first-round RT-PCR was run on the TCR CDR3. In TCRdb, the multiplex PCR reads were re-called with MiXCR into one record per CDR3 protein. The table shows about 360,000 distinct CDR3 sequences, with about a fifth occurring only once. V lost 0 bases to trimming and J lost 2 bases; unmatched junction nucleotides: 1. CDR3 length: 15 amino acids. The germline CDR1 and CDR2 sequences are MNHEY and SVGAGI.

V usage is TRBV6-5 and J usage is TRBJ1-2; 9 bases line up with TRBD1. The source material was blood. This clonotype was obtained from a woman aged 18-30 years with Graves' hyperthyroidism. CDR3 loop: CASSYSGQGNYGYTF. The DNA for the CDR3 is TGTGCCAGCAGTTACTCGGGACAGGGAAACTATGGCTACACCTTC.